This T cell receptor (beta chain) was retrieved from a study of neurological immune-mediated disorders. On the study more broadly: A relapsing-remitting course was seen in most of the 34 multiple sclerosis patients and a secondary progressive course in 3.

TCRdb processed the 5' RACE reads anew with MiXCR; each CDR3 protein has one entry. Among roughly 43,000 distinct CDR3 sequences listed, about 2% were seen once. Overall study findings and caveats: Phylogenetic grouping assigned the repertoires of 18 of 34 multiple sclerosis patients to a single related-CDR3 cluster, which may represent a signature. Private repertoires in all groups were suggested by the finding that expanded clones across subjects shared no CDR3 amino acid sequences.

This clonotype was observed at least ten times. Antigen specificity is unknown. There are 15 residues in the CDR3. The germline V gene encodes CDR1 SEHNR and CDR2 FQNEAQ (reference sequence). Trimming took off 4 bases at V and 3 bases at J, with 16 bases between the two ends. This TCR was sampled from a woman aged 40 to 50 with multiple sclerosis. V is TRBV7-9 and J is TRBJ2-7; TRBD2 is a possible D gene (5 bases). The specimen sequenced was PBMCs. The CDR3 region is CASSSSSGSFYEQYF. CDR3 in DNA: TGTGCCAGCAGCTCGAGTTCGGGGAGTTTCTACGAGCAGTACTTC.